This TCR beta chain was sequenced in a study of cytomegalovirus exposure and HLA in healthy donors. Overall study findings and caveats: With later analysis, a missense DCLRE1C variant became linked to TCR beta V- and J-gene trimming. Judged likely to be a sequencing artifact was a cluster of highly shared sequence variants. Among TCR sequences, most were rare, though some public TCRs appeared in many donors. The study put roughly 160 TCR beta chains on its list as cytomegalovirus-associated.

The J segment lost 5 bases and the V segment lost 4 bases, leaving 5 bases of the junction unmatched. This CDR3 has 13 amino acids. Germline V gene lookup returns CDR1 SGHNT and CDR2 YYREEE (reference sequence). As regards this clone: Its cognate antigen is unknown.

The study ran its PCR with 60 Vbeta and 13 Jbeta primers. Some clones are missing from TCRdb's copy, which holds only in-frame ones; the method was immunoSEQ multiplex PCR. Among approximately 160,000 clones listed, 55% to 70% were seen once. The sequence was obtained from a woman aged 40-49 years in good health and CMV-seropositive. The sequencing input was PBMCs. J is TRBJ2-5 and V is TRBV5-4, with 7 bases identical to TRBD1. The CDR3, as DNA: TGTGCCAGCAGCCCGGGGACAGTTGAGACCCAGTACTTC. Protein product: CASSPGTVETQYF.